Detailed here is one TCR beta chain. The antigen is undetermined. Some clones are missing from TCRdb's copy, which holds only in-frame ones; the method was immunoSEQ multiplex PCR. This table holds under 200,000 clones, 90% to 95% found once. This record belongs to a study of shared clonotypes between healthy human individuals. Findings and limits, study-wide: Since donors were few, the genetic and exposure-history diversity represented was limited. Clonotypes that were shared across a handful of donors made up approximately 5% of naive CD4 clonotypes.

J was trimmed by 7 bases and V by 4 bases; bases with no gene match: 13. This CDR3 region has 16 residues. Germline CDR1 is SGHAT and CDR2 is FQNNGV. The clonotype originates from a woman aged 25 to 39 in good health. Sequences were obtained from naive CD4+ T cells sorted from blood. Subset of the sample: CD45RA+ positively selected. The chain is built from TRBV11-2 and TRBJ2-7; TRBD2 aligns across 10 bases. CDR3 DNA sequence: TGTGCCAGCAGCTCTTTGACTAGCGGGCTAAGAAAAGAGCAGTACTTC. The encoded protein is CASSSLTSGLRKEQYF.